This T cell receptor beta chain originates from a study of OX40 agonist ivuxolimab in advanced cancers. CDR3 length: 13 residues. Trimming took 5 bases from V and 7 from J; bases not matched to a gene: 4. CDR1 is MNHEY, CDR2 SMNVEV, per germline (reference sequence). The assay was immunoSEQ multiplex PCR, and TCRdb's table has in-frame clones only and misses some. Among 80,000 to 100,000 clones listed, roughly nine tenths were seen once. The TCR originated in an adult with an advanced solid tumor such as melanoma, head and neck, liver or kidney cancer. The material sequenced was CD4+ or CD8+ T cells sorted from blood, taken in a trial of the OX40 agonist ivuxolimab. The chain links TRBV27 to TRBJ1-2; 10 bases match TRBD1. The CDR3 protein is CASSRTGGSGYTF. CDR3 nucleotides: TGTGCCAGCAGTCGGACAGGGGGATCTGGCTACACCTTC.